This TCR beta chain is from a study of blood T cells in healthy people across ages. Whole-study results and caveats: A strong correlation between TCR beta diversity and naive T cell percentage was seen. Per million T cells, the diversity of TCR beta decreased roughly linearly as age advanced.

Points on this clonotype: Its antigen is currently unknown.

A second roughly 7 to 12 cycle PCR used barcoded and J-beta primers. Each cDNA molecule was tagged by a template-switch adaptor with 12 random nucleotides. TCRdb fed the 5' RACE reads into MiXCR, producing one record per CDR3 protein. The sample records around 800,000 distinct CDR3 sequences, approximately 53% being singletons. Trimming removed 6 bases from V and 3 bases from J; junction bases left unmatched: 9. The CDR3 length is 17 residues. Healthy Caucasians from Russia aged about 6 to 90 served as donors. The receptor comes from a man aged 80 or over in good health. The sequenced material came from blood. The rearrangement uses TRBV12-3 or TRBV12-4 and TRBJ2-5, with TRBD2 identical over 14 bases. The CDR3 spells CASRPSRGLAGEETQYF. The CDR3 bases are TGTGCCAGCAGGCCCTCCCGGGGACTAGCGGGAGAAGAGACCCAGTACTTC.